These 5 T cell receptor beta chains came from one sample sequenced in a study of cytomegalovirus exposure and HLA in healthy donors (dated by TCRdb to the late 2010s). Libraries were built with the immunoSEQ multiplex PCR assay. This immuneACCESS table, as held by TCRdb, lists in-frame sequences with V and J called but not all clones. Of the missing ones, under half trace to an unresolved V gene in checked studies; the others have no known cause. Recorded for this sample are 98,000 or so clones; approximately 96% of them occurred a single time. The ten largest clones represent roughly 0.66% of the sample. Source material: PBMCs. These receptors all come from a woman aged 18 to 35 in good health and CMV-seronegative.

At least ten counts were recorded for this clone. The chain is built from TRBV19 and TRBJ2-2; D remains unclear. This CDR3 is 15 amino acids long. Looked up from germline, CDR1 is LNHDA and CDR2 is SQIVND (reference sequence). Trimming removed 6 bases from V and 0 bases from J, with 11 bases in between. CDR3 in DNA: TGTGCCAGTAGCCCCTACGCGACGAACACCGGGGAGCTGTTTTTT. Its translation: CASSPYATNTGELFF.

The chain links TRBV28 to TRBJ2-7, with D possibly being TRBD2 (5 bases). Germline loops: CDR1 MDHEN, CDR2 SYDVKM. The CDR3 runs 13 residues. V was shortened by 1 base and J by 3 bases, with 7 bases between the two germline ends. Here the CDR3 DNA reads TGTGCCAGCAGTTTATCGGGGATCTACGAGCAGTACTTC. As protein: CASSLSGIYEQYF.

The chain's CDR3 is CASSPVASNQPQHF. The DNA for the CDR3 is TGTGCCAGCTCACCCGTGGCCTCCAATCAGCCCCAGCATTTT. The V gene is TRBV18, the J gene TRBJ1-5; no firm D call. The CDR3 is 14 amino acids. V lost 3 bases, J lost 3 bases, and 9 bases lay in between. The germline V gene has CDR1 KGHSH and CDR2 LQKENI.

The chain employs TRBV28 and TRBJ1-5, with D possibly TRBD1 on 5 matching bases. This CDR3 is 14 amino acids long. The V end was cut by 6 bases, the J end by 9 bases, with 18 bases between. CDR1 and CDR2 (germline): MDHEN, SYDVKM. CDR3 in DNA: TGTGCCAGCAGCTCCTACCGGGGGGATCTGCCCCAGCATTTT. It translates to CASSSYRGDLPQHF.

The J gene is TRBJ1-2, the V gene TRBV15, with D unresolved. The CDR3 consists of 16 residues. Trimming stripped 1 base from V and 3 bases from J, with 15 bases between. In germline, CDR1 is LNHNV, CDR2 YYDKDF (reference sequence). CDR3 sequence reads: CATSRAGLARDYGYTF. CDR3 coding DNA: TGTGCCACCAGCAGAGCGGGTTTGGCCAGAGACTATGGCTACACCTTC.